The 15 T cell receptor beta chains in this list originate from one sample, sequenced in a study of blood T cell repertoires in COVID-19. Assay used: immunoSEQ multiplex PCR; TCRdb lists only in-frame clones, some missing. The table has around 54,000 clones, about four fifths seen once. Sequences were obtained from peripheral blood. Receptors originate from a woman in her sixties with acute or convalescent COVID-19.

The chain couples TRBV2 to TRBJ2-1, with 10 bases lining up with TRBD2. The CDR3 contains 15 residues. Per the germline V gene, CDR1 is SNHLY and CDR2 is FYNNEI. Trimming cost V 10 bases and J 9 bases; bases outside gene matches: 15. The DNA for the CDR3 is TGTGCCACCCTGCTGTCAAGCGGGGGGGCCTTTGAGCAGTTCTTC. Translating it yields CATLLSSGGAFEQFF.

The chain recombines TRBV3-1 (or the pseudogene TRBV3-2) with TRBJ1-1; D remains ambiguous. Germline V gene lookup returns CDR1 LGHDT and CDR2 YNNKEL (reference sequence). V dropped 3 bases and J dropped 7 bases, with 9 bases sitting between them. This CDR3 spans 12 amino acids. CDR3 sequence reads: CASSQAVGEAFF. CDR3 nucleotide sequence: TGTGCCAGCAGCCAGGCGGTTGGTGAAGCTTTCTTT.

The rearrangement uses TRBV5-1 and TRBJ2-1; 9 bases are shared with TRBD2. The J segment lost 2 bases and the V segment lost 5 bases, leaving 17 bases of the junction unmatched. CDR1 SGHRS and CDR2 YFSETQ come from the germline V gene. This CDR3 spans 19 amino acids. The CDR3 DNA follows: TGCGCCAGCAGATCGGCGGGAGGGCCTCGGGGTGTAACCTACAATGAGCAGTTCTTC. Translated, it gives CASRSAGGPRGVTYNEQFF.

The CDR3: CSADRGEQFF. CDR3 DNA: TGCAGCGCCGACAGGGGGGAGCAGTTCTTC. The J gene is TRBJ2-1, the V gene TRBV29-1; TRBD1 agrees at 9 bases. The CDR3 length is 10 residues. The germline V gene encodes CDR1 SQVTM and CDR2 ANQGSEA. Unmatched junction bases numbered 2, after V lost 7 bases and J lost 10 bases.

The rearrangement uses TRBV6-5 and TRBJ1-6; D gene uncertain. With 2 bases removed from V and 5 bases from J, the gap between germline ends came to 4 bases. Per germline, CDR1 MNHEY and CDR2 SVGAGI. The CDR3 extends over 13 amino acids. DNA of the CDR3: TGTGCCAGCAGTTACGCGGATAATTCACCCCTCCACTTT. Translating gives CASSYADNSPLHF.

In nucleotides, the CDR3 is TGTGCCAGCAGCCTCAGGGGAGTAGGTGAAGCTTTCTTT. As protein: CASSLRGVGEAFF. The chain is built from TRBV3-1 (or the pseudogene TRBV3-2) and TRBJ1-1; TRBD1 might be the D (6 bases). V lost 4 bases and J 7 bases, leaving 13 bases between the germline ends. The CDR3 spans 13 residues. Germline V gives CDR1 LGHDT, CDR2 YNNKEL (reference sequence).

The chain joins TRBV9 to TRBJ1-1; tentatively, D is TRBD1 (5 bases). V lost 3 bases and J 5 bases, leaving 11 bases between the germline ends. The CDR3 length is 13 residues. CDR1 SGDLS and CDR2 YYNGEE come from the germline V gene. The CDR3 nucleotides are TGTGCCAGCAGCGCACAAAGGGGAACTGAAGCTTTCTTT. Translation: CASSAQRGTEAFF.

The sample holds one count of this clone. The chain is built from TRBV5-1 and TRBJ2-1; maybe TRBD2 (6 bases). The ends were cut back, 4 bases at V and 0 bases at J, with 11 bases in the middle. Per the germline V gene, CDR1 is SGHRS and CDR2 is YFSETQ. The CDR3 totals 15 residues. As DNA, the CDR3 is TGCGCCAGCAGCGGGGGGATAGACTCCTACAATGAGCAGTTCTTC. Translation: CASSGGIDSYNEQFF.

The rearrangement links TRBV24-1 to TRBJ2-1, with TRBD2 matching 7 bases. This CDR3 spans 16 amino acids. The J segment lost 5 bases and the V segment lost 5 bases, leaving 11 bases of the junction unmatched. Germline values: CDR1 KGHDR, CDR2 SFDVKD. DNA of the CDR3: TGTGCCACCAGTGGGGGGGGGATTCGAAGGGACAATGAGCAGTTCTTC. Its protein product is CATSGGGIRRDNEQFF.

V is TRBV6-1 and J is TRBJ1-1, with TRBD1 as a possible D gene (6 bases). Germline CDR1 reads MNHNS; CDR2 reads SASEGT. V was clipped by 5 bases and J by 4 bases, with 11 bases between them. This CDR3 is 13 amino acids long. CDR3 loop: CASSREGGTEAFF. Here the CDR3 DNA reads TGTGCCAGCAGTAGGGAGGGGGGCACTGAAGCTTTCTTT.

The chain uses TRBV19 and TRBJ1-1; unclear D gene. The V gene's germline CDR1 is LNHDA and CDR2 SQIVND (reference sequence). The CDR3 length is 13 residues. V was clipped by 5 bases and J by 4 bases, with 11 bases between them. CDR3 amino acids: CASSPSRGTEAFF. CDR3 sequence (DNA): TGTGCCAGTAGTCCCTCCCGGGGCACTGAAGCTTTCTTT.

A few counts support this clone. This rearrangement joins TRBV27 to TRBJ1-1, with D perhaps matching TRBD1 (5 bases). Germline-derived CDR1 and CDR2 are MNHEY and SMNVEV (reference sequence). The length of the CDR3 is 14 residues. Trimming left V 7 bases short and J 4 bases short, with 16 bases between. This CDR3 reads CASTTAQKSTEAFF. In nucleotides, the CDR3 is TGTGCCAGCACGACAGCCCAGAAGAGCACTGAAGCTTTCTTT.

V gene TRBV19 combines with J gene TRBJ1-5; no definite D call. CDR1 is LNHDA and CDR2 is SQIVND in the germline V gene (reference sequence). The CDR3 has 12 amino acids. V lost 7 bases, J lost 5 bases, and 9 bases lay in between. The CDR3 sequence: CASNTEYQPQHF. The CDR3 nucleotides read TGTGCCAGTAACACGGAGTATCAGCCCCAGCATTTT.

The genes are TRBV6-6 and TRBJ2-1, with 9 bases that match TRBD1. The CDR3 is made up of 14 amino acids. V lost 6 bases to trimming and J lost 4 bases; unmatched junction nucleotides: 4. Germline-derived CDR1 and CDR2 are MNHNY and SVGAGI (reference sequence). CDR3 nucleotides: TGTGCCAGCAGGGACAGGGGTTCGTACAATGAGCAGTTCTTC. Its translation is CASRDRGSYNEQFF.

The chain employs TRBV12-3 or TRBV12-4 and TRBJ1-2, with no clear D. This CDR3 region has 13 residues. V was clipped by 1 base and J by 4 bases, with 7 bases between them. The CDR3, as DNA: TGTGCCAGCAGTTTAGGGAGAGGCTATGGCTACACCTTC. Translated: CASSLGRGYGYTF.